A selection of T cell receptor beta chains follows, all from one sample in a study of Ad26.COV2.S vaccination and SARS-CoV-2 variants. Only in-frame clones appear in the TCRdb table, and some are missing; sequencing was by immunoSEQ multiplex PCR. Of 200,000 to 250,000 clones listed, roughly 90% are singletons. The sample consisted of peripheral blood, taken in a trial of Ad26.COV2.S vaccine versus placebo. The receptor set was obtained from a person between 18 and 65 years old who received the Ad26.COV2.S COVID-19 vaccine or a placebo. The CDR3 runs from the conserved cysteine through the conserved F or W. D genes are given only for firm matches. Size values are once, few and many counts, or a class for expanded clones, and some rows have none.

D gene	V gene	J gene	clone size	CDR3 protein	CDR3 DNA
TRBD2	TRBV7-2	TRBJ2-3	few	CASSLVPGGYLYF	TGTGCCAGCAGCTTAGTTCCGGGGGGGTATCTGTATTTT
TRBD1	TRBV7-9	TRBJ2-2	once	CASSPGDRVYTGELFF	TGTGCCAGCAGCCCAGGGGACAGGGTGTACACCGGGGAGCTGTTTTTT
TRBD2	TRBV6-5	TRBJ2-7	once	CASSSLSGPSYEQYF	TGTGCCAGCAGTTCCCTTAGCGGGCCTTCCTACGAGCAGTACTTC
TRBD2	TRBV9	TRBJ2-3	-	CASSPDPAGGLNTQYF	TGTGCCAGCAGCCCAGACCCAGCGGGGGGGCTGAATACGCAGTATTTT
-	TRBV30	TRBJ2-7	once	CAWSSGYEQYF	TGTGCCTGGAGCTCCGGCTACGAGCAGTACTTC
-	TRBV10-3	TRBJ1-1	-	CAISGGMHGEAFF	TGTGCCATCAGTGGAGGGATGCACGGGGAAGCTTTCTTT
-	TRBV12-3/TRBV12-4	TRBJ2-1	-	CASSFGSNEQFF	TGTGCCAGCAGTTTCGGTAGCAATGAGCAGTTCTTC
-	TRBV12-3/TRBV12-4	TRBJ1-6	few	CASFAGINSPLHF	TGTGCCAGCTTCGCAGGGATTAATTCACCCCTCCACTTT
-	TRBV6-6	TRBJ1-2	-	CASSFEQNYGYTF	TGTGCCAGCAGTTTCGAGCAGAACTATGGCTACACCTTC
-	TRBV7-9	TRBJ1-2	-	CASSSGLQGDGYTF	TGTGCCAGCAGCTCGGGACTACAAGGGGATGGCTACACCTTC
-	TRBV6-5	TRBJ2-2	-	CASRVGGTGELFF	TGTGCCAGCAGGGTGGGGGGAACCGGGGAGCTGTTTTTT